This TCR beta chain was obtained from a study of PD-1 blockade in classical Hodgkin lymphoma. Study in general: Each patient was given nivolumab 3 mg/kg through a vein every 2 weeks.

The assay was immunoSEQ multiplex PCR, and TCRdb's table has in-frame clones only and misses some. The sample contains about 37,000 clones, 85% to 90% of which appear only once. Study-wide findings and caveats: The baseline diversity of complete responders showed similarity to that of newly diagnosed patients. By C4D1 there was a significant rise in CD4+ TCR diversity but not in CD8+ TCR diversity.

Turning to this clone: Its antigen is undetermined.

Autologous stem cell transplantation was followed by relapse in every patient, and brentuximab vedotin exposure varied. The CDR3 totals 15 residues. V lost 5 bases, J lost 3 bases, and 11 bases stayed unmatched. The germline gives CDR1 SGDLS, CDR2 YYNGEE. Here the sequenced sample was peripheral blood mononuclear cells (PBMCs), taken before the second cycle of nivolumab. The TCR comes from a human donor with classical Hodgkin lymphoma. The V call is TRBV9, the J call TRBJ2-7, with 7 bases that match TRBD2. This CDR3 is CASSASGDELYEQYF. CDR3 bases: TGTGCCAGCAGTGCGAGCGGGGACGAACTCTACGAGCAGTACTTC.